This TCR beta chain comes out of a study of beta chain features in type 1 diabetes. Trimming cost V 4 bases and J 13 bases; bases outside gene matches: 7. CDR3 length equals 13 residues. CDR1 is LGHNA and CDR2 is YSLEER in the germline V gene. Since all of the isolated RNA was reverse transcribed, expressed TCRB transcripts were what got sequenced. The data were produced by immunoSEQ multiplex PCR, yet TCRdb's version contains in-frame clones alone and is incomplete. The table lists roughly 180,000 clones, 7% to 9% of them singletons. Points from the study as a whole: Moderately but significantly shorter TCRB CDR3s were found in Type 1 diabetes patients in all four CD4+ subsets. Naive, central memory and Treg TCRB repertoires appeared more alike in patients than in healthy donors. Cells expressing TCR highly could be over-represented by cDNA sequencing. The study notes PCR might favor shorter templates equally in patients and controls. VDJ junctions from type 1 diabetes patients carried fewer insertions and larger deletions.

This clone was counted ten times or more. Its antigen remains unidentified. This receptor was identified in a man aged 18 to 29 with type 1 diabetes. The J gene is TRBJ2-2, the V gene TRBV4-3; 9 nucleotides align to TRBD1. The sample taken for sequencing was central memory CD4+ T cells from blood. Here the CDR3 DNA reads TGCGCCAGCAGCCCCTCCGGGACAGGGAGGCTGTTTTTT. The encoded protein is CASSPSGTGRLFF.